The 27 T cell receptor beta chains listed next were all sequenced from one sample in a study of early T cells in non-severe SARS-CoV-2 infection. MiXCR, applied by TCRdb to the 5' RACE reads, yields one record per CDR3 protein. The sample records approximately 58,000 distinct CDR3 sequences, 6.2% being singletons. Sequenced material: whole blood. The receptors were sampled from an adult who was a healthcare worker with PCR-confirmed SARS-CoV-2 infection or an uninfected control (not recorded which).

With regard to this clonotype: A read error may account for a junction end that differs from germline. The chain joins TRBV7-6 to TRBJ1-4; possibly TRBD1 for D (5 bases). Germline V lookup: CDR1 SGHVS, CDR2 FNYEAQ. This CDR3 contains 15 residues. This CDR3 is CAGSERQSANEKLFF. The CDR3 region has the DNA TGTGCCGGCAGTGAGAGACAGAGCGCTAATGAAAAACTGTTTTTT.

There are many counts of this clonotype. CDR3 protein: CASSSSGRNQPQHF. The DNA for the CDR3 is TGTGCCAGCAGCTCATCAGGGAGGAATCAGCCCCAGCATTTT. The V gene is TRBV12-3 or TRBV12-4, the J gene TRBJ1-5; the D gene is possibly TRBD1 (5 bases). This CDR3 contains 14 residues. Trimming shortened V by 6 bases and J by 4 bases, and 13 bases separated the two germline ends.

This clonotype was counted at least ten times. The rearrangement joins TRBV18 to TRBJ2-1; a possible D gene is TRBD1 (5 bases). The CDR3 is made up of 15 amino acids. The V gene lost 2 bases and the J gene lost 5 bases, with 13 bases spanning the gap. CDR1 and CDR2 from the germline V gene are KGHSH and LQKENI. CDR3 in DNA: TGTGCCAGCTCACCAGGGGCAGAATGGCACAATGAGCAGTTCTTC. Protein product: CASSPGAEWHNEQFF.

This rearrangement joins TRBV6-6 to TRBJ1-1; D unclear. The V and J ends lost 6 bases and 2 bases respectively, with 16 bases between them. The V gene's germline CDR1 is MNHNY and CDR2 SVGAGI (reference sequence). The CDR3 spans 15 residues. Here the CDR3 reads CASRDPEWGNTEAFF. The CDR3 bases are TGTGCCAGCAGAGACCCCGAATGGGGAAACACTGAAGCTTTCTTT.

This clonotype was counted ten times or more. The genes are TRBV11-3 and TRBJ2-5; weak D call: TRBD1 (5 bases). The length of the CDR3 is 15 residues. Between the trimmed V and J ends, which lost 0 bases and 5 bases, there was a span of 13 bases. Looked up from germline, CDR1 is SGHNT and CDR2 is YENEEA. CDR3 sequence reads: CASSLEPLAGETQYF. The CDR3 bases are TGTGCCAGCAGCTTAGAGCCACTCGCAGGGGAGACCCAGTACTTC.

This clonotype was seen at least ten times. V is TRBV5-1 and J is TRBJ2-7; perhaps TRBD1 as D (6 bases). The CDR3 length is 14 residues. Per the germline V gene, CDR1 is SGHRS and CDR2 is YFSETQ. Trimming took 3 bases from V and 2 from J, leaving 12 bases between them. The CDR3 loop is CASSYGQPAYEQYF. The DNA of the CDR3 is TGCGCCAGCAGCTACGGACAGCCCGCCTACGAGCAGTACTTC.

The chain combines TRBV3-1 with TRBJ2-5; D may be TRBD2 (6 bases). V was pared by 5 bases and J by 1 base, with 17 bases between. In germline, CDR1 is LGHDT, CDR2 YNNKEL (reference sequence). This CDR3 has 16 amino acids. CDR3 DNA: TGTGCCAGCAGCTCGTTGACTAGTCCGACCCAAGAGACCCAGTACTTC. Translation gives CASSSLTSPTQETQYF.

This clonotype has at least ten counts. This chain connects TRBV12-3 or TRBV12-4 to TRBJ1-6, with D maybe TRBD1 (6 bases). V lost 6 bases to trimming and J lost 0 bases, with 18 bases between them. The CDR3 length is 18 residues. CDR3 sequence: CASSRTGRRSSYNSPLHF. For the CDR3, the DNA is TGTGCCAGCAGCCGAACAGGGCGTAGGAGCTCCTATAATTCACCCCTCCACTTT.

For the CDR3, the DNA is TGTGCCAGCAGGGGTAAGGGTAGCGGGGTGTTCCCCTACAATGAGCAGTTCTTC. Protein sequence: CASRGKGSGVFPYNEQFF. V gene TRBV6-2 or TRBV6-3 combines with J gene TRBJ2-1; TRBD2 aligns across 8 bases. Germline CDR1 MNHEY, CDR2 SVGEGT. This CDR3 is 18 amino acids long. The J segment lost 2 bases and the V segment lost 6 bases, leaving 15 bases of the junction unmatched.

This clonotype was observed many times. The CDR3: CASSLRVGGTEAFF. The DNA for the CDR3 is TGCGCCAGCAGCTTGAGAGTAGGCGGGACTGAAGCTTTCTTT. The chain combines TRBV5-1 with TRBJ1-1; no clear D. There are 14 residues in the CDR3. Trimming pared 1 base from V and 5 bases from J, leaving 12 bases between. The germline V gene has CDR1 SGHRS and CDR2 YFSETQ.

The V gene is TRBV2, the J gene TRBJ2-2; D possibly corresponds to TRBD1 (6 bases). V lost 4 bases and J 0 bases, leaving 12 bases between the germline ends. Looked up from germline, CDR1 is SNHLY and CDR2 is FYNNEI. This CDR3 spans 16 amino acids. CDR3 DNA: TGTGCCAGCAGTGTTGTTGGGACACCGAACACCGGGGAGCTGTTTTTT. Translated: CASSVVGTPNTGELFF.

V usage is TRBV18 and J usage is TRBJ2-7; 11 bases fit TRBD1. The germline V gene has CDR1 KGHSH and CDR2 LQKENI. This CDR3 has 13 residues. Trimming at V came to 7 bases and at J to 3 bases, leaving 2 bases not matched to a gene. The CDR3 DNA sequence: TGTGCCAGCTACGGGACAGGGGGCTACGAGCAGTACTTC. It yields the protein CASYGTGGYEQYF.

This clonotype was counted many times. The chain has TRBV19 and TRBJ2-5; D is perhaps TRBD1 or TRBD2 (5 bases each). Germline loops: CDR1 LNHDA, CDR2 SQIVND (reference sequence). The CDR3 loop spans 13 amino acids. Trimming shortened V by 3 bases and J by 5 bases, and 10 bases separated the two germline ends. The CDR3 loop is CASSMGVRETQYF. CDR3 coding DNA: TGTGCCAGTAGTATGGGGGTACGGGAGACCCAGTACTTC.

The chain couples TRBV6-1 to TRBJ1-5, with D perhaps TRBD1 (5 bases). The CDR3 loop spans 16 amino acids. Germline values: CDR1 MNHNS, CDR2 SASEGT. Trimming cost V 5 bases and J 2 bases, with 16 bases left between them. This CDR3 is CASSTPPAGGNQPQHF. The CDR3 DNA is TGTGCCAGCAGTACACCTCCCGCGGGGGGCAATCAGCCCCAGCATTTT.

The sample holds many counts of this clonotype. The V gene is TRBV7-6, the J gene TRBJ1-4; TRBD1 aligns across 8 bases. This CDR3 contains 14 residues. Trimming took 5 bases from V and 7 from J; bases not matched to a gene: 6. The germline V gene encodes CDR1 SGHVS and CDR2 FNYEAQ. Written as DNA, the CDR3 is TGTGCCAGCAGCGGGAGACAGGGGACTGAAAAACTGTTTTTT. Amino acids: CASSGRQGTEKLFF.

The chain is built from TRBV7-2 and TRBJ2-1, with TRBD2 matching over 10 bases. Germline assignment: CDR1 SGHTA and CDR2 FQGNSA. The junction had 7 bases not matched to a gene; V was cut back by 5 bases and J by 3 bases. The CDR3 contains 16 residues. The CDR3 bases are TGTGCCAGCAGCGCAACACTAGCGGGGAACTACAATGAGCAGTTCTTC. Protein product: CASSATLAGNYNEQFF. Together with reference TRBV7-2 and TRBJ2-1, the CDR3 gives the full variable domain: GAGVSQSPSNKVTEKGKDVELRCDPISGHTALYWYRQSLGQGLEFLIYFQGNSAPDKSGLPSDRFSAERTGGSVSTLTIQRTQQEDSAVYLCASSATLAGNYNEQFFGPGTRLTVL.

The V and J genes are TRBV29-1 and TRBJ2-1; possibly TRBD1 for D (5 bases). Germline loops: CDR1 SQVTM, CDR2 ANQGSEA. This CDR3 spans 14 amino acids. V lost 4 bases, J lost 4 bases, and 14 bases lay in between. CDR3 coding DNA: TGCAGCGTTGGTCTCCTGGACAAGTACAATGAGCAGTTCTTC. Its translation: CSVGLLDKYNEQFF.

This clonotype is medium-sized (0.01 to 0.1%) by share. The chain links TRBV12-3 or TRBV12-4 to TRBJ2-1; 8 bases agree with TRBD2. The CDR3 loop spans 14 amino acids. Trimming at V came to 6 bases and at J to 4 bases, leaving 5 bases not matched to a gene. The CDR3 sequence: CASSGGAKYNEQFF. CDR3 DNA: TGTGCCAGCAGCGGGGGGGCGAAATACAATGAGCAGTTCTTC.

The chain uses TRBV5-1 and TRBJ1-1; possible D gene TRBD1, 5 bases. The CDR3 is 13 residues long. Germline V gives CDR1 SGHRS, CDR2 YFSETQ. Trimming pared 7 bases from V and 1 base from J, leaving 11 bases between. Here the CDR3 reads CASWDVENTEAFF. The CDR3 DNA reads as TGCGCCAGCTGGGACGTAGAGAACACTGAAGCTTTCTTT. The full variable domain, in which reference TRBV5-1 and TRBJ1-1 provide the parts outside the CDR3, is KAGVTQTPRYLIKTRGQQVTLSCSPISGHRSVSWYQQTPGQGLQFLFEYFSETQRNKGNFPGRFSGRQFSNSRSEMNVSTLELGDSALYLCASWDVENTEAFFGQGTRLTVV.

This clonotype showed up just a few times. V gene TRBV12-3 or TRBV12-4 combines with J gene TRBJ1-1; D is unresolved. The germline V and J ends were trimmed by 5 bases and 0 bases, with 13 bases remaining between them. The CDR3 extends over 15 amino acids. This CDR3 reads CASSGDGEMNTEAFF. The CDR3 DNA follows: TGTGCCAGCAGTGGCGACGGGGAGATGAACACTGAAGCTTTCTTT.

This clonotype was counted many times. In DNA, the CDR3 is TGTGCCAGCAGTCTCGACCGGTTGGGTGGCAGCGAGCAGTACTTC. This encodes CASSLDRLGGSEQYF. This chain connects TRBV6-5 to TRBJ2-7; D unresolved. In germline, CDR1 is MNHEY, CDR2 SVGAGI. Trimming cost V 5 bases and J 6 bases, with 20 bases left between them. CDR3 length equals 15 residues.

This clonotype was detected many times. The V and J genes are TRBV4-1 and TRBJ1-1, with TRBD1 matching 8 bases. Germline values: CDR1 MGHRA, CDR2 YSYEKL. There are 15 residues in the CDR3. V gave up 3 bases and J gave up 5 bases; unmatched junction bases: 8. CDR3 region: CASSHPGQGGTEAFF. The CDR3 DNA sequence: TGCGCCAGCAGCCACCCAGGACAGGGAGGAACTGAAGCTTTCTTT.

This clonotype was seen a handful of times. The chain carries TRBV2 and TRBJ1-1, with 7 bases fitting TRBD1. The CDR3 runs to 15 residues. The germline CDR1 and CDR2 sequences are SNHLY and FYNNEI. After removal of 3 bases from V and 3 bases from J, the junction contained 7 bases not matched to a gene. The CDR3 loop reads CASSDAQGEDTEAFF. The CDR3 region has the DNA TGTGCCAGCAGTGATGCTCAGGGGGAAGACACTGAAGCTTTCTTT.

This clonotype was found a few times. J is TRBJ2-6 and V is TRBV29-1; D is undetermined. Trimming left V 4 bases short and J 2 bases short, with 6 bases between. The germline gives CDR1 SQVTM, CDR2 ANQGSEA. The CDR3 spans 13 residues. The CDR3 sequence is CSVAGTGANVLTF. CDR3 in DNA: TGCAGCGTTGCCGGAACTGGGGCCAACGTCCTGACTTTC.

This clonotype was detected many times. The V and J genes are TRBV6-6 and TRBJ1-2; 7 bases match TRBD1. The CDR3 is 15 residues long. The ends lost 6 bases at V and 7 bases at J; junction bases unmatched: 14. CDR1 and CDR2 (germline): MNHNY, SVGAGI (reference sequence). The CDR3 DNA sequence: TGTGCCAGCAGCCCAACAGGGGAAGTTGTGAGTGGCTACACCTTC. Protein sequence: CASSPTGEVVSGYTF.

There are many counts of this clonotype. V gene TRBV7-2 combines with J gene TRBJ1-2, with TRBD1 matching 8 bases. Unmatched junction bases numbered 7, after V lost 6 bases and J lost 4 bases. This CDR3 spans 14 amino acids. Per germline, CDR1 SGHTA and CDR2 FQGNSA. In DNA, the CDR3 is TGTGCCAGCAGTTCAGGGGGCGCAATCTATGGCTACACCTTC. Its protein product is CASSSGGAIYGYTF. Using reference TRBV7-2 and TRBJ1-2 for the parts outside the CDR3, the full variable domain is GAGVSQSPSNKVTEKGKDVELRCDPISGHTALYWYRQSLGQGLEFLIYFQGNSAPDKSGLPSDRFSAERTGGSVSTLTIQRTQQEDSAVYLCASSSGGAIYGYTFGSGTRLTVV.

This clonotype was detected ten times or more. This chain links TRBV20-1 with TRBJ1-2; possible D gene TRBD1, 5 bases. The germline V gene has CDR1 DFQATT and CDR2 SNEGSKA (reference sequence). Trimming took 5 bases from V and 5 from J, leaving 9 bases between them. The CDR3 has 11 amino acids. The CDR3 region is CSASTGYGYTF. For the CDR3, the DNA is TGCAGTGCTTCTACAGGATATGGCTACACCTTC.